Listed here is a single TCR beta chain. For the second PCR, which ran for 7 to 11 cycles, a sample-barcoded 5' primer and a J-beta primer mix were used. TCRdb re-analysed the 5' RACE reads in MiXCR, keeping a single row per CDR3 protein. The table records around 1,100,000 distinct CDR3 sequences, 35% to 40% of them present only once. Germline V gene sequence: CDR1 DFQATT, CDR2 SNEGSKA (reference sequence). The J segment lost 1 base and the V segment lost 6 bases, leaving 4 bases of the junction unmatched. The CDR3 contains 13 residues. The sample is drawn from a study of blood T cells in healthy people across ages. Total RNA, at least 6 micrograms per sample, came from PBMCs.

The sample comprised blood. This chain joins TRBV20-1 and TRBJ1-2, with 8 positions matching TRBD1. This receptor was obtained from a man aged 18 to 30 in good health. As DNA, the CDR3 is TGCAGTGCCGGACAGGGCATTAACTATGGCTACACCTTC. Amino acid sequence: CSAGQGINYGYTF.